Below are 13 T cell receptor beta chains sequenced from a single sample in a study of shared clonotypes between healthy human individuals. The table came from immunoSEQ multiplex PCR; TCRdb's copy has only in-frame clones and leaves some out. The sample lists 2 million to 3 million clones; over 85% were seen once. Sequencing was carried out using naive CD4+ T cells from PBMCs. The subset denotes: CD45RA+ positively selected. These receptors came from a man between 18 and 35 years old in good health. Some clones in this sample may be carry-over from other donors' samples.

This chain links TRBV7-9 with TRBJ2-3; the D is unclear. Between the trimmed V and J ends, which lost 5 bases and 5 bases, there was a span of 11 bases. Germline assignment: CDR1 SEHNR and CDR2 FQNEAQ (reference sequence). There are 13 residues in the CDR3. The CDR3 is CASSLTGGDTQYF. The CDR3 DNA follows: TGTGCCAGCAGCCTCACGGGCGGAGATACGCAGTATTTT.

This chain uses TRBV19 with TRBJ2-7; tentatively, D is TRBD1 or TRBD2 (5 bases each). The CDR3 runs 16 residues. The V end was cut by 6 bases, the J end by 3 bases, with 21 bases between. Germline V gene lookup returns CDR1 LNHDA and CDR2 SQIVND (reference sequence). The CDR3 region is CASSKIAGTDLYEQYF. The CDR3 region has the DNA TGTGCCAGTAGCAAGATTGCCGGGACGGACCTCTACGAGCAGTACTTC.

The chain combines TRBV11-1 with TRBJ2-7, with D uncertain. CDR1 is SGHAT and CDR2 is FQDESV in the germline V gene (reference sequence). The CDR3 has 15 amino acids. The ends were cut back, 1 base at V and 0 bases at J, with 10 bases in the middle. CDR3 in amino acids: CASSLEELSSYEQYF. The CDR3 nucleotides are TGTGCCAGCAGCTTAGAGGAATTAAGCTCCTACGAGCAGTACTTC.

The chain has TRBV7-9 and TRBJ2-5; 8 nucleotides line up with TRBD1. The CDR3 sequence is 14 residues long. With V trimmed by 4 bases and J by 5 bases, 6 bases remained unmatched. Germline V gene lookup returns CDR1 SEHNR and CDR2 FQNEAQ (reference sequence). CDR3 in amino acids: CASSSRGLGETQYF. The CDR3 DNA sequence: TGTGCCAGCAGCTCCAGGGGGCTCGGGGAGACCCAGTACTTC.

This clone was recorded once. V gene TRBV29-1 combines with J gene TRBJ1-5; 7 bases fit TRBD1. Looked up from germline, CDR1 is SQVTM and CDR2 is ANQGSEA. The CDR3 covers 14 residues. Trimming took 7 bases from V and 7 from J; bases not matched to a gene: 13. This CDR3 is CSATLSTGRQPQHF. CDR3 nucleotide sequence: TGCAGCGCGACCTTATCGACAGGGAGACAGCCCCAGCATTTT.

Worth noting for this clone: Possible read error: a much larger clone is one base away. J is TRBJ2-2 and V is TRBV6-4; D not certain. V shed 6 bases and J shed 1 base, with 6 bases lying between them. In germline, CDR1 is MRHNA, CDR2 SNTAGT. The CDR3 is 13 residues long. DNA for the CDR3: TGTGCCAGCAGCCCCCAGAACACCGGGGAGCTGTTTTTT. Amino acids: CASSPQNTGELFF.

This clone was observed a single time. This rearrangement joins TRBV7-3 to TRBJ2-2, with 14 bases aligning to TRBD2. CDR3 length: 15 residues. Germline V CDR1 and CDR2: SGHTA, FQGTGA. V trimming: 5 bases; J trimming: 7 bases; junction bases outside the gene matches: 3. Here the CDR3 reads CASSRTSGRIGELFF. In DNA form, the CDR3 reads TGTGCCAGCAGCCGGACTAGCGGGAGGATCGGGGAGCTGTTTTTT.

This chain connects TRBV6-1 to TRBJ2-7; D uncertain. V gave up 7 bases and J gave up 2 bases, with 15 bases separating them. CDR1 and CDR2 from the germline V gene are MNHNS and SASEGT. CDR3 size: 14 residues. CDR3 coding DNA: TGTGCCAGCAATCAACTTACTCCAGCCTACGAGCAGTACTTC. This sequence encodes CASNQLTPAYEQYF.

The CDR3 bases are TGTGCCAGCAGCTCCCAGGGGGAGAGGGAGACCCAGTACTTC. Its protein product is CASSSQGERETQYF. The V and J genes are TRBV11-2 and TRBJ2-5, with 7 nucleotides matching TRBD1. J gave up 5 bases and V 4 bases, and 7 bases lay outside the gene matches. CDR1 and CDR2 (germline): SGHAT, FQNNGV. The CDR3 runs to 14 residues.

V gene TRBV9 combines with J gene TRBJ2-7, with TRBD1 identical over 7 bases. This CDR3 contains 14 residues. The germline V gene has CDR1 SGDLS and CDR2 YYNGEE. The junction had 6 bases not matched to a gene; V was cut back by 0 bases and J by 6 bases. The CDR3 DNA reads TGTGCCAGCAGCGTAGCACAGGGGTGGCGCGAGCAGTACTTC. Protein: CASSVAQGWREQYF.

The chain is built from TRBV5-1 and TRBJ2-1, with 9 bases identical to TRBD2. The V gene end was trimmed by 5 bases and the J gene end by 8 bases; junction bases not matched to a gene: 11. The CDR3 consists of 15 residues. Germline V gene lookup returns CDR1 SGHRS and CDR2 YFSETQ. DNA for the CDR3: TGCGCCAGCAGGGAGCAAGGGACTAGCAACCATGAGCAGTTCTTC. Translated, it gives CASREQGTSNHEQFF.

The gene calls are TRBV5-1 and TRBJ2-3; the match to TRBD2 covers 15 bases. Trimming removed 4 bases from V and 3 bases from J; junction bases left unmatched: 12. There are 19 residues in the CDR3. Germline CDR1 and CDR2: SGHRS and YFSETQ. In DNA form, the CDR3 reads TGCGCCAGCAGCCCGGACCCGGGACTAGCGGGAGGAGCGACAGATACGCAGTATTTT. This sequence encodes CASSPDPGLAGGATDTQYF.

This clone turned up a few times. The chain carries TRBV28 and TRBJ1-2; weak D call: TRBD1 (6 bases). Between the trimmed V and J ends, which lost 7 bases and 3 bases, there was a span of 12 bases. CDR1 and CDR2 from the germline V gene are MDHEN and SYDVKM. The CDR3 is 13 residues long. The CDR3 bases are TGTGCCAGCAAAACCAGGGGTGACTATGGCTACACCTTC. It is translated as CASKTRGDYGYTF.